The text below deals with one T cell receptor beta chain. Its specificity is unknown. The protocol was immunoSEQ multiplex PCR, while the TCRdb copy is restricted to in-frame clones and leaves out a portion. The table shows roughly 5,000 clones, with around 80% occurring only once. The data derive from a study of T cells after posttransplantation cyclophosphamide. Whole-study results and caveats: Skin or GI-infiltrating T cells shared few TRB sequences with blood.

Sampled 1 year posttransplant, controls received myeloablative marrow transplants, methotrexate and a calcineurin inhibitor. CDR1 is LNHDA, CDR2 SQIVND, per germline (reference sequence). The CDR3 consists of 12 residues. Sequenced here: PBMCs, sampled after an allogeneic stem cell transplant with a calcineurin inhibitor and methotrexate. The sequence was obtained from a male patient in his thirties or forties who received an allogeneic stem cell transplant from an unrelated donor, was CMV-positive, and had chronic GVHD only. The graft donor may be the source of some T cells. The chain recombines TRBV19 with TRBJ2-3; possibly TRBD2 for D (6 bases). CDR3 in DNA: TGTGCTACTGCCTGGGGGGCAGATACGCAGTATTTT. Protein: CATAWGADTQYF.